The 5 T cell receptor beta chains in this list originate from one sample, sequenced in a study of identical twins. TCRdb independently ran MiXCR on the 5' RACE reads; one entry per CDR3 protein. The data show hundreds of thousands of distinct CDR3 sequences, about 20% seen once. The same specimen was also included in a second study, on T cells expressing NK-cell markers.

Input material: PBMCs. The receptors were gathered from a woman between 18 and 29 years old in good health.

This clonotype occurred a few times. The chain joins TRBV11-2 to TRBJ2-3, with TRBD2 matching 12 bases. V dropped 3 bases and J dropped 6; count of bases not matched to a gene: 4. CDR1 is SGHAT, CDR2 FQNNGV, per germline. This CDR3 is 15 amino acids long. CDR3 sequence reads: CASSFTSGRRDTQYF. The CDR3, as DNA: TGTGCCAGCAGCTTCACTAGCGGGAGGCGGGATACGCAGTATTTT.

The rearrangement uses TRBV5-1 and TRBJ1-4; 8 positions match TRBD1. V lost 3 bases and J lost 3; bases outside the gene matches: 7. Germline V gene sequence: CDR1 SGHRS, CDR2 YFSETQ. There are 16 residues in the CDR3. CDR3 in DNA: TGCGCCAGCAGCTCCCTCCCAGGGGGCTCTAATGAAAAACTGTTTTTT. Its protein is CASSSLPGGSNEKLFF. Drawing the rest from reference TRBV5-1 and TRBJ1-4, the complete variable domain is KAGVTQTPRYLIKTRGQQVTLSCSPISGHRSVSWYQQTPGQGLQFLFEYFSETQRNKGNFPGRFSGRQFSNSRSEMNVSTLELGDSALYLCASSSLPGGSNEKLFFGSGTQLSVL.

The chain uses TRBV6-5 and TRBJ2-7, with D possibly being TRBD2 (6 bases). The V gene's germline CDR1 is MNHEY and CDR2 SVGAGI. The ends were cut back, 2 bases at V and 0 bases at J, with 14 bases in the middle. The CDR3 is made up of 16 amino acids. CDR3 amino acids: CASSYMTGLSSYEQYF. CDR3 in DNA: TGTGCCAGCAGTTACATGACGGGACTCAGCTCCTACGAGCAGTACTTC.

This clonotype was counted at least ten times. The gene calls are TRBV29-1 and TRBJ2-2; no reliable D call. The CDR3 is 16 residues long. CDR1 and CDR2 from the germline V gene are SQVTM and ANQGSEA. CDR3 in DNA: TGCACCGTAGGAAGTCGGGCGCCTGGTAGCACCGGGGAGCTGTTTTTT. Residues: CTVGSRAPGSTGELFF.

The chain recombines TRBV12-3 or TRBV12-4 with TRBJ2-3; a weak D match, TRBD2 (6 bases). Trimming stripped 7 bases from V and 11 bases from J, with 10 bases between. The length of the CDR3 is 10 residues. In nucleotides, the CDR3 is TGTGCCAGCAAGGGGAGGTGGCAGTATTTT. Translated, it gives CASKGRWQYF.